These T cell receptor beta chains were read from a single sample in a study of T cells after yellow fever vaccination. TCRdb re-called the 5' RACE reads through MiXCR, storing one row per CDR3 protein. The profile shows about 510,000 distinct CDR3 sequences, 20% to 25% of them singletons. The sample was PBMCs, taken roughly 23 days after the first yellow fever vaccination. The receptors were sampled from a man aged 18 to 29 who received the YFV17D yellow fever vaccine. Both conserved end residues are part of each CDR3. The order of the fields is J gene, V gene, CDR3 protein.

TRBJ1-4,TRBV5-1,CASSSGTPLDKLFF
TRBJ1-5,TRBV6-2/TRBV6-3,CANGQGFNQPQHF
TRBJ1-3,TRBV6-1,CASRAGDSGNTIYF
TRBJ2-7,TRBV6-1,CASSATGLGYEQYF
TRBJ2-7,TRBV6-5,CASSYGGRNEQYF
TRBJ1-1,TRBV7-2,CASSLARVLNTEAFF
TRBJ1-2,TRBV11-2,CASSLDGGAGLNYGYTF
TRBJ1-2,TRBV29-1,CSVVRQATPNYGYTF
TRBJ2-1,TRBV5-5,CASSFVGRDEQFF
TRBJ1-5,TRBV30,CAWRTQGSNQPQHF
TRBJ2-3,TRBV3-1,CASSPDSAGGYTDTQYF
TRBJ2-3,TRBV6-1,CASSETSGVRDTQYF
TRBJ1-2,TRBV12-3/TRBV12-4,CASSSTRGEDYGYTF
TRBJ2-4,TRBV6-6,CASSYAVGGTYF
TRBJ1-5,TRBV5-1,CASSFQGLSTQPQHF
TRBJ2-7,TRBV6-6,CASSLAGSVEQYF
TRBJ2-1,TRBV6-5,CASSYSGTVANEQFF
TRBJ2-3,TRBV27,CASSLSRLPSDTQYF
TRBJ1-3,TRBV15,CATSRRDNTIYF
TRBJ1-1,TRBV25-1,CASSETRGVREAFF
TRBJ1-4,TRBV12-3/TRBV12-4,CASSLGGINEKLFF
TRBJ2-3,TRBV4-2,CASSQGGGQDTQYF
TRBJ2-7,TRBV9,CASSPRSSSQGYYEQYF
TRBJ2-2,TRBV12-3/TRBV12-4,CASSSDSGELFF
TRBJ1-6,TRBV13,CASRPRGAYNSPLHF
TRBJ2-5,TRBV19,CASNGGNETQYF
TRBJ2-5,TRBV20-1,CSAREGSGGLKETQYF
TRBJ2-1,TRBV27,CASSAGGPYNEQFF
TRBJ2-3,TRBV29-1,CSVLDTTGADTQYF
TRBJ2-3,TRBV7-8,CASSRDGGGASTDTQYF
TRBJ1-5,TRBV6-1,CASREQIGKPQHF
TRBJ2-5,TRBV3-1,CASSRTGKQETQYF
TRBJ2-2,TRBV5-1,CATPGPEGELFF
TRBJ2-4,TRBV29-1,CSVGGSSGNIQYF
TRBJ1-5,TRBV20-1,CSARGDRNQPQHF
TRBJ2-7,TRBV7-9,CASSLADPGQGYEQYF
TRBJ2-6,TRBV7-9,CASPAGSNSGANVLTF
TRBJ2-5,TRBV19,CASSGQLQETQYF
TRBJ1-1,TRBV5-1,CASSSNPGTKNTEAFF
TRBJ2-5,TRBV19,CASSPDGVAQETQYF
TRBJ1-1,TRBV3-1,CASSPAEGGTEAFF